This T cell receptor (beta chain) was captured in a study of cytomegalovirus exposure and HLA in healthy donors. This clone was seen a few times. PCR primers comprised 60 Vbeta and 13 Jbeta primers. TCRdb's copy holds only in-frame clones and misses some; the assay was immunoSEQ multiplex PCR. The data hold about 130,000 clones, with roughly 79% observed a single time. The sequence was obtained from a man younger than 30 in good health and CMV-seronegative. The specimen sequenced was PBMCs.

CDR3 region: CASSVGRGEKLFF. The CDR3 region has the DNA TGTGCCAGCAGTGTGGGTAGGGGTGAAAAACTGTTTTTT. The rearrangement links TRBV6-6 to TRBJ1-4, with a tentative D call TRBD1 (5 bases). CDR1 and CDR2 (germline): MNHNY, SVGAGI (reference sequence). This CDR3 comprises 13 residues. V gave up 5 bases and J gave up 7 bases, with 11 bases separating them.